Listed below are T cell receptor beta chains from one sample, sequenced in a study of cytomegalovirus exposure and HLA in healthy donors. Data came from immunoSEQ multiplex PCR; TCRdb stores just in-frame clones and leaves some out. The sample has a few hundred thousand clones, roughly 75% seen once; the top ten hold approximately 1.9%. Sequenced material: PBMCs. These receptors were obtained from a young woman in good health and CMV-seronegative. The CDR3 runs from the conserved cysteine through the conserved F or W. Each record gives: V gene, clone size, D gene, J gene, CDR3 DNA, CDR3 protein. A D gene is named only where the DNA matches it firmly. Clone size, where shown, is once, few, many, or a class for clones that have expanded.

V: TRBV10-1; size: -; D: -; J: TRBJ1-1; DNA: TGCGCCAGCAGTGAGTCTGGGGAGCCGAACACTGAAGCTTTCTTT; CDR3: CASSESGEPNTEAFF
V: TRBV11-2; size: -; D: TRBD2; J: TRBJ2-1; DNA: TGTGCCAGCACCCTCGCGGGGACTACCTACAATGAGCAGTTCTTC; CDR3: CASTLAGTTYNEQFF
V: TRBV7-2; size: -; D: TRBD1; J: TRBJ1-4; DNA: TGTGCCAGCAGCCCGGACAGGGGCCGGAGTGAAAAACTGTTTTTT; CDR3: CASSPDRGRSEKLFF
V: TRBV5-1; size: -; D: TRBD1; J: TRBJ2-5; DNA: TGCGCCAGCAGCTTGGGGACAGGGGGTCCCACCCAAGAGACCCAGTACTTC; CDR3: CASSLGTGGPTQETQYF
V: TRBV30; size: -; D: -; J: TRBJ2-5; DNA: TGTGCCTGGAGTGTAGTCAGCGGGCAAGAGACCCAGTACTTC; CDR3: CAWSVVSGQETQYF
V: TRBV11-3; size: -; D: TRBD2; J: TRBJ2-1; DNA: TGTGCCAGCAGCTCCTCATGGAGCGGGAGAGATGAGCAGTTCTTC; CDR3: CASSSSWSGRDEQFF
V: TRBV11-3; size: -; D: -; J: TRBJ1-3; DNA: TGTGCCAGCAGCTTAGATAGCGCCGCTGGAAACGCCATATATTTT; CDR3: CASSLDSAAGNAIYF
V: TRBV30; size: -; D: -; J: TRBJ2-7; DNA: TGTGCCTGGAGGCCCGGGACCCCTGCGGGAGAGCAGTACTTC; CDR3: CAWRPGTPAGEQYF
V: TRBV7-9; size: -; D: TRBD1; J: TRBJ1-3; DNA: TGTGCCAGCAGCTTCGCAACAGGGGGAGCTTTTAACACCATATATTTT; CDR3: CASSFATGGAFNTIYF
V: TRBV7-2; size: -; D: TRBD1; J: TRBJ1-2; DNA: TGTGCCAGCAGCTTACCGGACAGGGCTTTTTATGGCTACACCTTC; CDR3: CASSLPDRAFYGYTF
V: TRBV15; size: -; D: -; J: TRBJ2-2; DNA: TGTGCCACCAGGGGGGGAGCAAACACCGGGGAGCTGTTTTTT; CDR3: CATRGGANTGELFF
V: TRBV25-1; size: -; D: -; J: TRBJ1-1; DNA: TGTGCCAGCAGTGACTCCTACCCTTTGAACACTGAAGCTTTCTTT; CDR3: CASSDSYPLNTEAFF
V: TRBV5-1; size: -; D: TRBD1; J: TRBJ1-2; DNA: TGCGCCAGCAGCGCGTCCGGGACAGGCTATGGCTACACCTTC; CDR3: CASSASGTGYGYTF
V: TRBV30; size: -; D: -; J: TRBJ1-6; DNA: TGTGCCTGGATGGAGGTTAACTATTCACCCCTCCACTTT; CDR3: CAWMEVNYSPLHF
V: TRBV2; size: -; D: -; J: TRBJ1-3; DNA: TGTGCCAGCAGTGGACAGGCAATTTATTCTGGAAACACCATATATTTT; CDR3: CASSGQAIYSGNTIYF
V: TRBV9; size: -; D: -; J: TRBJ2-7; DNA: TGTGCCAGCAGCGTTAGCTCTGGGAGTGGAGGAGACGAGCAGTACTTC; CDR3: CASSVSSGSGGDEQYF
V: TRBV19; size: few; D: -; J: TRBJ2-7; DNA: TGTGCCAGTAGTATCCGCGCGGGGATGCCCTACGAGCAGTACTTC; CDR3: CASSIRAGMPYEQYF
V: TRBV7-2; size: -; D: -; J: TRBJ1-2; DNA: TGTGCCAGCAGCCTCGGGGGGGGGAATACTAACTATGGCTACACCTTC; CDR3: CASSLGGGNTNYGYTF
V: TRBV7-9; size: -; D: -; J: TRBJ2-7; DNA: TGTGCCAGCAGCTTACCAGGGGACTACGAGCAGTACTTC; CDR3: CASSLPGDYEQYF
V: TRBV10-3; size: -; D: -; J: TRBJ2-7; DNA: TGTGCCATCACCGGAGCCACCGGAGAGCAGTACTTC; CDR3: CAITGATGEQYF
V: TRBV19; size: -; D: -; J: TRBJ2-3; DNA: TGTGCCAGTAGTACTACAGGGATATCCACAGATACGCAGTATTTT; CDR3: CASSTTGISTDTQYF
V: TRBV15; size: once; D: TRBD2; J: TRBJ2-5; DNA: TGTGCCACCAGAACTAGCGGGGGGTCTCAAGAGACCCAGTACTTC; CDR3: CATRTSGGSQETQYF
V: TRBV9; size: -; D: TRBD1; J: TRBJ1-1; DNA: TGTGCCAGCAGCGTAGCGGGACAGAATGAAGCTTTCTTT; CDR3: CASSVAGQNEAFF
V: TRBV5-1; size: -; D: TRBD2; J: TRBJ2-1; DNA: TGCGCCAGCAGCTTGGCGTTTTCCACTAGCGGGGGATACAATGAGCAGTTCTTC; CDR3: CASSLAFSTSGGYNEQFF
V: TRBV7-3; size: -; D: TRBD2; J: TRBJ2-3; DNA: TGTGCCAGCAGCCCCTTAGCGGGAGCAACAGATACGCAGTATTTT; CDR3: CASSPLAGATDTQYF
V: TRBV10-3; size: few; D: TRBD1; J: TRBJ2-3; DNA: TGTGCCATCAGTGAGGACAGGGGCCGCAACACAGATACGCAGTATTTT; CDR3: CAISEDRGRNTDTQYF
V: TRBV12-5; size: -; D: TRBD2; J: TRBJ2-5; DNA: TGTGCTAGTCGGCGGGGGTCCGAGACCCAGTACTTC; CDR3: CASRRGSETQYF
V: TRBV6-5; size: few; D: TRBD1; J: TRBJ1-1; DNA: TGTGCCAGCCATATCCAGGGGGCGACCACTGAAGCTTTCTTT; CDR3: CASHIQGATTEAFF
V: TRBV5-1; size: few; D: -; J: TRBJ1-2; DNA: TGCGCCAGCAGCTTGGCCGGGGACTATGGCTACACCTTC; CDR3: CASSLAGDYGYTF
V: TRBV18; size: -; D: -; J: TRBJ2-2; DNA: TGTGCCAGCTCACCGACTACGAACACCAGGGAGCTGTTTTTT; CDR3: CASSPTTNTRELFF
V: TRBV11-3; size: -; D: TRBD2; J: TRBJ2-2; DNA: TGTGCCAGCAGCTTAAATCCACTAGCGGCATCCACCGGGGAGCTGTTTTTT; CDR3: CASSLNPLAASTGELFF
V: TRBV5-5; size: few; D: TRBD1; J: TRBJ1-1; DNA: TGTGCCAGCACCCGGGACAGCGGGTACACTGAAGCTTTCTTT; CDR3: CASTRDSGYTEAFF
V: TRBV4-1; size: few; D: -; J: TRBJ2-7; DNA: TGCGCCAGCAGCCCAGACCAAGCGGCTTTGGGAGGTAATTACGAGCAGTACTTC; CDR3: CASSPDQAALGGNYEQYF
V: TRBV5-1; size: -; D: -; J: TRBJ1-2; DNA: TGCGCCAGCAGCTCGGCGCCAGGGGCGGAACTCTATGGCTACACCTTC; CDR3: CASSSAPGAELYGYTF
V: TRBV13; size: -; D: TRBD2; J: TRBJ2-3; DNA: TGTGCCAGCAGCTTAGGCGGGCTAGCGGGGAGGTCCACAGATACGCAGTATTTT; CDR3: CASSLGGLAGRSTDTQYF
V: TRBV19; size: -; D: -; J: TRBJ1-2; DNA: TGTGCCAGTAGTATAGCCACTCCGGGGGATGGCTACACCTTC; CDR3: CASSIATPGDGYTF
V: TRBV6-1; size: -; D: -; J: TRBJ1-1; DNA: TGTGCCAGCAGTGCGGCAGGGGAATACACTGAAGCTTTCTTT; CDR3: CASSAAGEYTEAFF
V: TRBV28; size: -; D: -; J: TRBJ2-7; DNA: TGTGCCAGCAGTTTAGGGGCCGAGCAGTACTTC; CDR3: CASSLGAEQYF
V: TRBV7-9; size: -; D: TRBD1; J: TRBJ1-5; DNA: TGTTCCAGCAGCTTATCCGGGACAGCAACAGTAAATCAGCCCCAGCATTTT; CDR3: CSSSLSGTATVNQPQHF
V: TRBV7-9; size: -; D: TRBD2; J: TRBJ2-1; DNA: TGTGCCAGCAGCTTAGGTGCTAGCGGGAGAAGCCCTCATGAGCAGTTCTTC; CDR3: CASSLGASGRSPHEQFF
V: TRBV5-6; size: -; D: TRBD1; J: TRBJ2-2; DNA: TGTGCCAGCAGCTGGTTTAGGGACAGGATTTCAACCGGGGAGCTGTTTTTT; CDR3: CASSWFRDRISTGELFF
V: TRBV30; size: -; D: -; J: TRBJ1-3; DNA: TGTGCCTGGAGTGTACTAAGGGGCACGGGAAACACCATATATTTT; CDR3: CAWSVLRGTGNTIYF
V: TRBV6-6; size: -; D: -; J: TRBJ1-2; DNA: TGTGCCAGCAGCTCATGGACAGCCCCCAGAGGCTACACCTTC; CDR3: CASSSWTAPRGYTF
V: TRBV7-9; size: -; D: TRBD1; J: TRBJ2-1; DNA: TGTGCCAGCGAGGGGGCAGCCACCTACAATGAGCAGTTCTTC; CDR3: CASEGAATYNEQFF
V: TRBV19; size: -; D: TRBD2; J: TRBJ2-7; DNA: TGTGCCAGTAGTATGCGACTAGCGGGCTATAGTTCCTACGAGCAGTACTTC; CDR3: CASSMRLAGYSSYEQYF
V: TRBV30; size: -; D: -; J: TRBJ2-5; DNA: TGTGCCTGGAGTATCGGGGGACTTGGGGACTTC; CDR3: CAWSIGGLGDF
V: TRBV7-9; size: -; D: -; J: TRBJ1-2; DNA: TGTGCCAGCAGCTTAGAAGGTGCAGCGAACTATGGCTACACCTTC; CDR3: CASSLEGAANYGYTF
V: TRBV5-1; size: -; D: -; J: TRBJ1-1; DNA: TGCGCCAGCAGCTTGGTGTCAGGGGAGGGGGTTGAAGCTTTCTTT; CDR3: CASSLVSGEGVEAFF
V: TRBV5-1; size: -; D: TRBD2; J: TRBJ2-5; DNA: TGCGCCAGCAGCTCGACTAGCGGGAACCAAGAGACCCAGTACTTC; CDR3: CASSSTSGNQETQYF
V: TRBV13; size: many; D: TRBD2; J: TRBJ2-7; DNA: TGTGCCAGCAGCCGGAGCGGGGCCGGGGGCGAGCAGTACTTC; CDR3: CASSRSGAGGEQYF
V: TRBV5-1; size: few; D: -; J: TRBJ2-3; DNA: TGCGCCAGCAGCTCGCAGGGGATTAATATCGGGCAGTATTTT; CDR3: CASSSQGINIGQYF
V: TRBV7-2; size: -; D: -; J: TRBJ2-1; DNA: TGTGCCATCACCAGAGGGACTTACAATGAGCAGTTCTTC; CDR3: CAITRGTYNEQFF